This T cell receptor beta chain was recovered during a study of T cells after yellow fever vaccination. Regarding the study as a whole: Although most clonotypes did not, a small share appeared in both CD4 and CD8 compartments. Most primary-vaccination clones recurred post-booster (roughly 96% CD4, over 70% CD8).

In making TCR cDNA, 5'RACE template switching added a universal primer site and UMIs to it. TCRdb re-derived calls from the 5' RACE reads in MiXCR, one entry per CDR3 protein. The profile shows more than 95,000 distinct CDR3 sequences, 8% to 10% of them singletons. This clonotype was seen a few times. Its antigen is unknown. This CDR3 is 14 amino acids long. Germline CDR1 and CDR2: SGHRS and YFSETQ. Unmatched junction bases numbered 6, after V lost 3 bases and J lost 6 bases. The clonotype originates from a man aged 18 to 30 who received the YFV17D yellow fever vaccine. This chain joins TRBV5-1 and TRBJ1-2; 9 positions agree with TRBD1. The source material was CD8+ T cells sorted from PBMCs, sampled on the day of the yellow fever booster vaccination. The CDR3: CASSSTGGWDGYTF. The CDR3 bases are TGCGCCAGCAGCTCCACAGGGGGCTGGGATGGCTACACCTTC.